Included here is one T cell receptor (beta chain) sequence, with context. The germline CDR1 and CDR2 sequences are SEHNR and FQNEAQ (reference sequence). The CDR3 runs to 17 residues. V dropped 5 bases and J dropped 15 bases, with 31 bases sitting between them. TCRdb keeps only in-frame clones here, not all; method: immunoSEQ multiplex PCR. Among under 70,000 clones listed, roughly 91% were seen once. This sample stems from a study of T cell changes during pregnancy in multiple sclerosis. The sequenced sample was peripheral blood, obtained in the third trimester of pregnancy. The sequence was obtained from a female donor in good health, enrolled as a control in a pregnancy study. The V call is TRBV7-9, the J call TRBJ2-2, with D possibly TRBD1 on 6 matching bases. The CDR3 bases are TGTGCCAGCAGCCCCTACCAGACGCCCGTGGGGACATCTAACGTGTTTTTT. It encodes CASSPYQTPVGTSNVFF.